The entry that follows covers one TCR beta chain sequence. Its specificity is unknown. CD45RA-negative memory and CD45RA+ naive subsets were split from the CD4+ cells. Researchers ran the assay at a deep level. The protocol was immunoSEQ multiplex PCR, while the TCRdb copy is restricted to in-frame clones and leaves out a portion. The table lists some 2,000,000 clones, almost 96% of them singletons. The sample comes from a study of shared clonotypes between healthy human individuals. Study-level information: Each donor had three CD4 naive, three CD4 memory, two CD8 naive and one CD8 memory plate.

General study findings and limits: Sequencing depth was a factor that was expected to affect clonotype sharing among donors.

J gave up 4 bases and V 3 bases, and 6 bases lay outside the gene matches. Germline lookup yields CDR1 SGHAT and CDR2 FQNNGV. The CDR3 contains 15 residues. What was sequenced was naive CD4+ T cells sorted from blood. Subset meaning: CD45RA+ positively selected. The chain links TRBV11-2 to TRBJ2-3, with 8 positions matching TRBD1. The TCR comes from a young man in good health. CDR3 residues: CASSFGDRISDTQYF. CDR3 sequence (DNA): TGTGCCAGCAGCTTCGGGGACAGGATCTCAGATACGCAGTATTTT.